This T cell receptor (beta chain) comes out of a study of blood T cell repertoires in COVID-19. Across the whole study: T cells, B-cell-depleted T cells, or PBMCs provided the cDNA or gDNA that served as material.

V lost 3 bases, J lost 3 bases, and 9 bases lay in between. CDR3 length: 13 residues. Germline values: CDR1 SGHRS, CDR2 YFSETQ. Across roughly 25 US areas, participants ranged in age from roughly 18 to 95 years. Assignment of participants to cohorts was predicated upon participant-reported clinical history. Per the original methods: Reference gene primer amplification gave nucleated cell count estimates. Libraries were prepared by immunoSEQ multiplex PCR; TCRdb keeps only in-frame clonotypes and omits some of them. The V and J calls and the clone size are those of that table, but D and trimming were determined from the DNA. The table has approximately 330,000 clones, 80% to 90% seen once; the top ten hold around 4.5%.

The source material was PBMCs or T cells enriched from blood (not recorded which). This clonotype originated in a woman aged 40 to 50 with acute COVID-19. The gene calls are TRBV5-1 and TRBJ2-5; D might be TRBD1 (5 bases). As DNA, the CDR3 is TGCGCCAGCAGCTGGGGCCTTGAAGAGACCCAGTACTTC. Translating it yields CASSWGLEETQYF.